A single sample gave rise to the 31 T cell receptor beta chains below, sequenced in a study of control samples from healthy donors and cancer patients. Only in-frame clones appear in the TCRdb table, and some are missing; sequencing was by immunoSEQ multiplex PCR. The repertoire holds 45,000 to 60,000 clones, with 87% as singletons. What was sequenced was PBMCs. These receptor sequences come from a man between 60 and 75 years old with head and neck cancer.

The chain employs TRBV7-9 and TRBJ1-5; tentative D call: TRBD1 (5 bases). V lost 2 bases, J lost 7 bases, and 9 bases lay in between. The CDR3 covers 13 residues. In germline, CDR1 is SEHNR, CDR2 FQNEAQ (reference sequence). CDR3 loop: CASSLQGSQPQHF. The CDR3, as DNA: TGTGCCAGCAGCTTACAGGGTAGCCAGCCCCAGCATTTT.

The chain recombines TRBV18 with TRBJ2-5, with 7 bases lining up with TRBD2. The CDR3 has 14 residues. V lost 0 bases to trimming and J lost 4 bases; unmatched junction nucleotides: 2. Germline CDR1 and CDR2: KGHSH and LQKENI. CDR3 residues: CASSPPGGIETQYF. CDR3 sequence (DNA): TGTGCCAGCTCACCACCGGGGGGGATAGAGACCCAGTACTTC.

The chain recombines TRBV6-5 with TRBJ1-5; tentative D call: TRBD1 (5 bases). V was trimmed by 0 bases and J by 4 bases, leaving 13 bases between them. Germline V gene sequence: CDR1 MNHEY, CDR2 SVGAGI. The CDR3 runs to 16 residues. CDR3: CASSYSSMRGNQPQHF. The CDR3 bases are TGTGCCAGCAGTTACTCGAGTATGCGGGGGAATCAGCCCCAGCATTTT.

The rearrangement uses TRBV28 and TRBJ1-2; D uncertain. V lost 8 bases, J lost 4 bases, and 8 bases lay in between. CDR1 is MDHEN, CDR2 SYDVKM, per germline. The CDR3 is 11 residues long. CDR3 sequence (DNA): TGTGCCAGCGCTTCCCCCTATGGCTACACCTTC. Translated, it gives CASASPYGYTF.

The chain recombines TRBV5-1 with TRBJ1-1; D is unclear. Germline CDR1 SGHRS, CDR2 YFSETQ. V was trimmed by 3 bases and J by 0 bases, leaving 9 bases between them. This CDR3 region has 14 residues. The CDR3 sequence: CASSSYEVNTEAFF. The CDR3 coding sequence is TGCGCCAGCAGCTCCTACGAGGTGAACACTGAAGCTTTCTTT.

The rearrangement links TRBV3-1 (or the pseudogene TRBV3-2) to TRBJ2-3; weak D call: TRBD2 (6 bases). Trimming stripped 8 bases from V and 4 bases from J, with 19 bases between. The CDR3 is 15 amino acids. Germline loops: CDR1 LGHDT, CDR2 YNNKEL (reference sequence). As DNA, the CDR3 is TGTGCCAGCTCCTCCTCGGGAGTACGCTCAGATACGCAGTATTTT. It translates to CASSSSGVRSDTQYF.

The chain couples TRBV4-2 to TRBJ2-7; D uncertain. Germline CDR1 and CDR2: LGHNA and YNFKEQ. The CDR3 totals 12 residues. The ends were cut back, 0 bases at V and 3 bases at J, with 3 bases in the middle. The CDR3 nucleotides read TGTGCCAGCAGCCAAGATGGCTACGAGCAGTACTTC. This gives the protein CASSQDGYEQYF.

This chain joins TRBV7-2 and TRBJ2-1; TRBD2 aligns across 7 bases. V lost 4 bases and J lost 5; bases outside the gene matches: 8. Germline V gene lookup returns CDR1 SGHTA and CDR2 FQGNSA. There are 15 residues in the CDR3. Written as DNA, the CDR3 is TGTGCCAGCAGCTACCACAGACGGGGGGACAATGAGCAGTTCTTC. Protein product: CASSYHRRGDNEQFF.

V is TRBV7-9 and J is TRBJ2-3, with TRBD2 as a possible D gene (5 bases). CDR1 is SEHNR, CDR2 FQNEAQ, per germline (reference sequence). The CDR3 spans 15 residues. Trimming removed 3 bases from V and 3 bases from J, with 13 bases in between. The CDR3 sequence: CASSFRGGTTDTQYF. Written as DNA, the CDR3 is TGTGCCAGCAGCTTCCGCGGAGGCACGACAGATACGCAGTATTTT.

With respect to this clone: The identical CDR3 is also encoded by other nucleotide sequences in the sample. V gene TRBV7-9 combines with J gene TRBJ1-1; D is ambiguous. Trimming cost V 2 bases and J 1 base, with 5 bases left between them. CDR3 size: 13 residues. The V gene's germline CDR1 is SEHNR and CDR2 FQNEAQ (reference sequence). The CDR3 spells CASSLTPNTEAFF. CDR3 nucleotides: TGTGCCAGCAGCTTAACTCCGAACACTGAAGCTTTCTTT.

The V call is TRBV12-3 or TRBV12-4, the J call TRBJ2-7; 7 bases align to TRBD1. The CDR3 covers 13 residues. Trimming removed 5 bases from V and 5 bases from J; junction bases left unmatched: 6. The CDR3 bases are TGTGCCAGCAGTCCTACCGGGACAGACGAGCAGTACTTC. Its translation: CASSPTGTDEQYF.

The chain combines TRBV5-6 with TRBJ1-4; D may be TRBD1 (6 bases). There are 18 residues in the CDR3. Germline lookup yields CDR1 SGHDT and CDR2 YYEEEE. The V end lost 7 bases, the J end lost 2 bases, and 24 bases lay between the germline ends. The CDR3: CASRGLDRGRGTNEKLFF. The CDR3 DNA reads as TGTGCCAGCCGGGGGCTAGATCGGGGGCGCGGCACTAATGAAAAACTGTTTTTT.

The rearrangement joins TRBV5-4 to TRBJ2-7, with D possibly TRBD1 on 6 matching bases. CDR1 is SGHNT and CDR2 is YYREEE in the germline V gene (reference sequence). The CDR3 consists of 13 residues. V shed 7 bases and J shed 8 bases, with 19 bases lying between them. DNA for the CDR3: TGTGCCAGCTCCCCGGGACAAGCCCTAAAGCAGTACTTC. This translates into CASSPGQALKQYF.

The CDR3 loop is CASSTRVGPREETQYF. The CDR3 DNA reads as TGTGCCAGCTCAACCCGCGTAGGGCCCAGGGAAGAGACCCAGTACTTC. The chain couples TRBV18 to TRBJ2-5; maybe TRBD1 (5 bases). V lost 5 bases to trimming and J lost 3 bases, with 19 bases between them. This CDR3 has 16 residues. Germline V gives CDR1 KGHSH, CDR2 LQKENI.

This clone occurred once. In DNA form, the CDR3 reads TGTGCCAGCAGCTTAGATGCCGCGGGTGAGCAGTTCTTC. It encodes CASSLDAAGEQFF. This rearrangement joins TRBV7-6 to TRBJ2-1, with D possibly TRBD2 on 5 matching bases. This CDR3 is built from 13 residues. From germline, CDR1 is SGHVS and CDR2 FNYEAQ. Trimming removed 1 base from V and 9 bases from J, with 10 bases in between.

The genes are TRBV19 and TRBJ1-5; D is undetermined. V lost 7 bases and J lost 0, with 10 bases in between. Germline loops: CDR1 LNHDA, CDR2 SQIVND (reference sequence). The CDR3 is 14 amino acids. CDR3 nucleotide sequence: TGTGCCAGTACTCGCAGCAATAGCAATCAGCCCCAGCATTTT. Translating gives CASTRSNSNQPQHF.

V usage is TRBV5-1 and J usage is TRBJ2-1; 7 bases match TRBD2. The germline V gene encodes CDR1 SGHRS and CDR2 YFSETQ. The CDR3 is 16 residues long. The trim removed 7 bases at V and 6 bases at J, leaving 16 bases unmatched. CDR3 in amino acids: CASGAPLKGLTNEQFF. The CDR3 coding sequence is TGCGCCAGCGGCGCCCCCCTCAAGGGACTAACCAATGAGCAGTTCTTC.

This rearrangement joins TRBV9 to TRBJ2-4, with 8 bases aligning to TRBD2. CDR3 length: 16 residues. Per the germline V gene, CDR1 is SGDLS and CDR2 is YYNGEE. J was trimmed by 0 bases and V by 4 bases; bases with no gene match: 6. The CDR3: CASSKGLALAKNIQYF. CDR3 in DNA: TGTGCCAGCAGCAAAGGACTAGCATTAGCCAAAAACATTCAGTACTTC.

V usage is TRBV18 and J usage is TRBJ2-2; no clear D gene. In germline, CDR1 is KGHSH, CDR2 LQKENI. V lost 0 bases and J lost 10, with 9 bases in between. The CDR3 length is 13 residues. In DNA form, the CDR3 reads TGTGCCAGCTCACCACCAGACTCGAAGGAGCTGTTTTTT. This encodes CASSPPDSKELFF.

Written as DNA, the CDR3 is TGTGCCAGCAGCTCCCCTTACGGGACAGGGGTATCCTACGAGCAGTACTTC. It yields the protein CASSSPYGTGVSYEQYF. This chain links TRBV11-3 with TRBJ2-7; 10 bases line up with TRBD1. CDR3 length: 17 residues. J was trimmed by 1 base and V by 4 bases; bases with no gene match: 10. Germline V gene sequence: CDR1 SGHNT, CDR2 YENEEA.

This sequence joins TRBV7-9 and TRBJ2-7; the D is unclear. Looked up from germline, CDR1 is SEHNR and CDR2 is FQNEAQ (reference sequence). This CDR3 comprises 12 residues. Trimming cost V 4 bases and J 6 bases, with 10 bases left between them. CDR3 sequence: CASSSLRTEQYF. For the CDR3, the DNA is TGTGCCAGCAGCTCGCTCAGGACCGAGCAGTACTTC.

This chain uses TRBV29-1 with TRBJ2-1; the D is unclear. There are 13 residues in the CDR3. In germline, CDR1 is SQVTM, CDR2 ANQGSEA. The CDR3 loop is CLAERSSYNEQFF. The CDR3 region has the DNA TGCTTGGCGGAGAGAAGCTCCTACAATGAGCAGTTCTTC.

The genes are TRBV6-2 or TRBV6-3 and TRBJ1-5; 7 bases agree with TRBD1. Trimming removed 4 bases from V and 1 base from J; junction bases left unmatched: 4. The CDR3 spans 15 residues. The germline V gene encodes CDR1 MNHEY and CDR2 SVGEGT. CDR3 region: CASSSTGISNQPQHF. DNA of the CDR3: TGTGCCAGCAGTTCGACAGGGATAAGCAATCAGCCCCAGCATTTT.

This chain links TRBV15 with TRBJ1-3; D gene unclear. The ends were cut back, 0 bases at V and 4 bases at J, with 4 bases in the middle. Germline loops: CDR1 LNHNV, CDR2 YYDKDF (reference sequence). The CDR3 is made up of 13 amino acids. CDR3 loop: CATSRDQGNTIYF. The DNA for the CDR3 is TGTGCCACCAGCAGAGATCAGGGAAACACCATATATTTT.

The chain uses TRBV18 and TRBJ2-1, with 8 nucleotides matching TRBD1. After removal of 3 bases from V and 6 bases from J, the junction contained 13 bases not matched to a gene. This CDR3 has 17 amino acids. Germline-derived CDR1 and CDR2 are KGHSH and LQKENI. The CDR3 spells CASSPMTGASISNEQFF. CDR3 DNA sequence: TGTGCCAGCTCACCGATGACAGGGGCTTCGATTTCCAATGAGCAGTTCTTC.

The chain uses TRBV7-9 and TRBJ2-3; D not resolved. Germline V gene data show CDR1 as SEHNR and CDR2 as FQNEAQ (reference sequence). The ends were cut back, 8 bases at V and 0 bases at J, with 9 bases in the middle. This CDR3 region has 13 residues. DNA for the CDR3: TGTGCCAGCCGTCAGACTAGCACAGATACGCAGTATTTT. This gives the protein CASRQTSTDTQYF.

The gene calls are TRBV18 and TRBJ2-1; possible D gene TRBD1, 6 bases. The CDR3 runs 14 residues. Germline V lookup: CDR1 KGHSH, CDR2 LQKENI. V was pared by 3 bases and J by 8 bases, with 14 bases between. The CDR3 DNA reads TGTGCCAGCTCACCCATGATCAGGGGTGATGAGCAGTTCTTC. It is translated as CASSPMIRGDEQFF.

In its sample, this clone was seen a few times. The chain joins TRBV7-6 to TRBJ1-5; 10 nucleotides line up with TRBD1. The CDR3 has 15 amino acids. Trimming at V came to 5 bases and at J to 2 bases, leaving 3 bases not matched to a gene. In germline, CDR1 is SGHVS, CDR2 FNYEAQ. CDR3 region: CASSIGTGGNQPQHF. The CDR3 coding sequence is TGTGCCAGCAGCATCGGGACAGGGGGCAATCAGCCCCAGCATTTT.

The V call is TRBV7-9, the J call TRBJ2-5, with 9 nucleotides matching TRBD2. Germline CDR1 reads SEHNR; CDR2 reads FQNEAQ (reference sequence). Trimming cost V 5 bases and J 4 bases; bases outside gene matches: 5. This CDR3 contains 14 residues. The CDR3 sequence is CASSNGLASETQYF. The CDR3 bases are TGTGCCAGCAGCAATGGACTAGCGTCAGAGACCCAGTACTTC.

This chain connects TRBV6-2 or TRBV6-3 to TRBJ1-1; possibly TRBD1 for D (6 bases). Germline values: CDR1 MNHEY, CDR2 SVGEGT. The V end lost 6 bases, the J end lost 0 bases, and 14 bases lay between the germline ends. This CDR3 comprises 15 residues. The chain's CDR3 is CASSKGQYMNTEAFF. In DNA, the CDR3 is TGTGCCAGCAGCAAGGGACAATACATGAACACTGAAGCTTTCTTT.

This clone turned up a few times. This sequence joins TRBV18 and TRBJ2-7; D possibly uses TRBD1 or TRBD2 (5 bases each). V was shortened by 0 bases and J by 2 bases, with 11 bases between the two germline ends. The CDR3 runs 15 residues. Germline values: CDR1 KGHSH, CDR2 LQKENI. DNA of the CDR3: TGTGCCAGCTCACCACCGGGGACCAGCACCTACGAGCAGTACTTC. Its protein product is CASSPPGTSTYEQYF.